Below, 12 T cell receptor beta chains from the same sample are listed, as sequenced in a study of T cells after yellow fever vaccination. TCRdb re-called the 5' RACE reads through MiXCR, storing one row per CDR3 protein. The profile shows 500,000 to 700,000 distinct CDR3 sequences, around 21% of them singletons. Sequencing was performed on PBMCs, taken 15 days after the yellow fever booster vaccination. These receptors all stem from a man aged 25-40 years who received the YFV17D yellow fever vaccine.

The chain uses TRBV4-3 and TRBJ1-4; D call uncertain. The CDR3 is 15 residues long. Germline V gives CDR1 LGHNA, CDR2 YSLEER. V gave up 0 bases and J gave up 8 bases, with 13 bases separating them. CDR3 loop: CASSQDPREGEKLFF. The DNA of the CDR3 is TGCGCCAGCAGCCAAGATCCCCGGGAGGGCGAAAAACTGTTTTTT.

This clonotype was observed a handful of times. The chain carries TRBV7-3 and TRBJ2-7; D unresolved. V gave up 7 bases and J gave up 2 bases, with 18 bases separating them. Germline V gives CDR1 SGHTA, CDR2 FQGTGA. This CDR3 is 15 amino acids long. The CDR3 DNA sequence: TGTGCCAGCACACCGTCTGAGACTTCTACCTACGAGCAGTACTTC. This codes for CASTPSETSTYEQYF.

This clonotype appeared a few times. The CDR3 reads CASSFRTSADTQYF. DNA of the CDR3: TGTGCCAGCAGCTTCCGGACTAGCGCAGATACGCAGTATTTT. The rearrangement links TRBV7-2 to TRBJ2-3; TRBD2 aligns across 9 bases. This CDR3 spans 14 amino acids. CDR1 and CDR2 from the germline V gene are SGHTA and FQGNSA. V was clipped by 3 bases and J by 4 bases; unmatched bases: 2.

Notes on this clonotype: A junction end diverges from the germline sequence, so it may reflect a read error. The rearrangement joins TRBV29-1 to TRBJ2-5; D remains ambiguous. CDR3 length equals 12 residues. Germline CDR1 reads SQVTM; CDR2 reads ANQGSEA. For the CDR3, the DNA is TGCAGCGTTGAAGATGGTAGCACTCCAAGGGACTTC. Protein product: CSVEDGSTPRDF.

This clonotype was detected once. The chain has TRBV5-1 and TRBJ2-7, with 10 bases that match TRBD1. The germline V gene encodes CDR1 SGHRS and CDR2 YFSETQ. This CDR3 region has 17 residues. After removal of 2 bases from V and 0 bases from J, the junction contained 8 bases not matched to a gene. The CDR3 DNA follows: TGCGCCAGCAGCTTAGCCCAGACAGGGGGCAGCTCCTACGAGCAGTACTTC. It is translated as CASSLAQTGGSSYEQYF.

This clonotype was counted between two and nine times. The CDR3 DNA sequence: TGTGCCAGCAGTCAGGACGAATACGAGCAGTACTTC. Protein product: CASSQDEYEQYF. The V call is TRBV5-4, the J call TRBJ2-7; D not resolved. The germline V gene encodes CDR1 SGHNT and CDR2 YYREEE (reference sequence). The germline V and J ends were trimmed by 5 bases and 4 bases, with 10 bases remaining between them. The CDR3 sequence is 12 residues long.

This rearrangement joins TRBV20-1 to TRBJ2-5, with 11 bases lining up with TRBD2. With 4 bases clipped from V and 5 bases from J, the junction kept 12 bases outside the gene matches. The germline gives CDR1 DFQATT, CDR2 SNEGSKA (reference sequence). This CDR3 is 16 amino acids long. CDR3 in amino acids: CSATGTSGGERETQYF. For the CDR3, the DNA is TGCAGTGCTACCGGGACTAGCGGAGGAGAGAGGGAGACCCAGTACTTC.

The chain's CDR3 is CASSAEGVEQYF. The CDR3 nucleotides are TGTGCCAGCAGCGCTGAGGGGGTCGAGCAGTACTTC. The chain links TRBV7-2 to TRBJ2-7; maybe TRBD1 (6 bases). The CDR3 spans 12 residues. The germline V gene has CDR1 SGHTA and CDR2 FQGNSA. V was clipped by 5 bases and J by 6 bases, with 11 bases between them.

This clonotype was observed once. V usage is TRBV20-1 and J usage is TRBJ2-3, with D tentatively TRBD2 (6 bases). The CDR3 consists of 15 residues. Looked up from germline, CDR1 is DFQATT and CDR2 is SNEGSKA (reference sequence). V was trimmed by 0 bases and J by 3 bases, leaving 13 bases between them. The CDR3 loop is CSARDWGLPTDTQYF. CDR3 coding DNA: TGCAGTGCTAGAGATTGGGGACTCCCTACAGATACGCAGTATTTT.

Here the CDR3 DNA reads TGTGCCAGCAGCTTAGGTGTATCGCGGGAGGTAGATACGCAGTATTTT. Its protein is CASSLGVSREVDTQYF. This chain connects TRBV11-2 to TRBJ2-3; 8 bases line up with TRBD2. CDR3 length: 16 residues. Per the germline V gene, CDR1 is SGHAT and CDR2 is FQNNGV. The V gene end was trimmed by 1 base and the J gene end by 5 bases; junction bases not matched to a gene: 8.

This clonotype has a handful of counts. V usage is TRBV7-2 and J usage is TRBJ2-2; D is unclear. Trimming left V 5 bases short and J 4 bases short, with 8 bases between. Germline V gene data show CDR1 as SGHTA and CDR2 as FQGNSA. CDR3 length: 13 amino acids. CDR3 in DNA: TGTGCCAGCAGCGAAGCAGGCACCGGGGAGCTGTTTTTT. Its translation: CASSEAGTGELFF.

The table lists this clonotype with a few counts. The chain combines TRBV7-2 with TRBJ2-7, with D unclear. Deletions cut 5 bases from V and 6 bases from J, with 11 bases between. This CDR3 spans 12 amino acids. CDR1 is SGHTA, CDR2 FQGNSA, per germline. The CDR3 here is CASSPVLGEQYF. The CDR3 DNA follows: TGTGCCAGCAGCCCAGTTCTAGGCGAGCAGTACTTC. Full variable domain (missing parts from reference TRBV7-2 and TRBJ2-7): GAGVSQSPSNKVTEKGKDVELRCDPISGHTALYWYRQSLGQGLEFLIYFQGNSAPDKSGLPSDRFSAERTGGSVSTLTIQRTQQEDSAVYLCASSPVLGEQYFGPGTRLTVT.